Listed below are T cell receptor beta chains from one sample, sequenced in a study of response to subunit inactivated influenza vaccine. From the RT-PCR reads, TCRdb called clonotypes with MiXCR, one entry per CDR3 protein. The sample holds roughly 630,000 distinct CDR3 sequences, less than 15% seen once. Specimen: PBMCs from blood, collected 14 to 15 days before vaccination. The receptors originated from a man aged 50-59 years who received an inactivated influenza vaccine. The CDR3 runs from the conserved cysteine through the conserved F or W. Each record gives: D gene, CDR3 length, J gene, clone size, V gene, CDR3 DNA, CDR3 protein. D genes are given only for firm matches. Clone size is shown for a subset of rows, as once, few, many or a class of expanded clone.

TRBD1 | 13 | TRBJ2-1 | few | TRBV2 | TGTGCCAGCAGTCCAACGACAGGGAGCGAGCAGTTCTTC | CASSPTTGSEQFF
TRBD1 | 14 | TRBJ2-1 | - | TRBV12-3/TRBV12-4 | TGTGCCAGCAGTTTAGAGTGGACAGGGAATGAGCAGTTCTTC | CASSLEWTGNEQFF
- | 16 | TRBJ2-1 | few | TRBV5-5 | TGTGCCAGCACACAAGGAGGGATCCTTATGTACAATGAGCAGTTCTTC | CASTQGGILMYNEQFF
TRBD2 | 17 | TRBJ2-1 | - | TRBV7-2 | TGTGCCAGCAGCTCACGACTAGCGGGAGTTGTTTACAATGAGCAGTTCTTC | CASSSRLAGVVYNEQFF
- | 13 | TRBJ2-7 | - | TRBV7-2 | TGTGCCAGCAGCTTAGCGGAGGCGTCCGAGCAGTACTTC | CASSLAEASEQYF
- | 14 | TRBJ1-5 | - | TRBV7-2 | TGTGCCAGCAGCGGTCAGTCGAGCAATCAGCCCCAGCATTTT | CASSGQSSNQPQHF
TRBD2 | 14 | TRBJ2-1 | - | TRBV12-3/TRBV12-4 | TGTGCCAGCAGTATAGCGGGGGGGGGAGTCGGGCAGTTCTTC | CASSIAGGGVGQFF
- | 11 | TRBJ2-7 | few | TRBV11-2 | TGTGCCAGCAGGGAGGAATACGAGCAGTACTTC | CASREEYEQYF
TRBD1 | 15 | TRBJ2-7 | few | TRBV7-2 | TGTGCCAGCAGCTTACCTTCGGGACAGGGGAACGAGCAGTACTTC | CASSLPSGQGNEQYF
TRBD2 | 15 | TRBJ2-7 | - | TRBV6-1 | TGTGCCAGCAGTCCACTAGCGGGGATCTCCTACGAGCAGTACTTC | CASSPLAGISYEQYF
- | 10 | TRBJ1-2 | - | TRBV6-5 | TGTGCCAGCGCCCGTAACGGCTACACCTTC | CASARNGYTF
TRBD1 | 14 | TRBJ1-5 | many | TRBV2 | TGTGCCAGCCCCAGAGACAGGGACAATCAGCCCCAGCATTTT | CASPRDRDNQPQHF
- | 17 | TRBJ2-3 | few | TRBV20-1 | TGCAGTGCCGCATTTCCGGCGGGGAGTATACACACAGATACGCAGTATTTT | CSAAFPAGSIHTDTQYF
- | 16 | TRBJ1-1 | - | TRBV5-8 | TGTGCCAGCAGCCCGGGACTGTCGTTCATGAACACTGAAGCTTTCTTT | CASSPGLSFMNTEAFF
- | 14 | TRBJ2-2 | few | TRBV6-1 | TGTGCCAGCAGTGAAGCGGGAGTTTCTGGGGAGCTGTTTTTT | CASSEAGVSGELFF
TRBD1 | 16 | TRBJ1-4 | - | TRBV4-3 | TGCGCCAGCAGCCAGGACGGGACAGCCCTTAATGAAAAACTGTTTTTT | CASSQDGTALNEKLFF
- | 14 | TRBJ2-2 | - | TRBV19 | TGTGCCAGTAGTATCGGAGCCTCCGCCGGGGAGCTGTTTTTT | CASSIGASAGELFF
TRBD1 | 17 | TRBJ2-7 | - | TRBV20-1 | TGCAGTGCTAGAGATCTTTCTCCGCTCGGACAGGGTGGCGAGCAGTACTTC | CSARDLSPLGQGGEQYF
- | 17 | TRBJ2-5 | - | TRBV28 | TGTGCCAGCTCCCCCTCGGGGTTGAGACTCCCGCGGGAGACCCAGTACTTC | CASSPSGLRLPRETQYF
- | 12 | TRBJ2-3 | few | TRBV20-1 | TGCAGTGCCTACGGACAGCCAGATACGCAGTATTTT | CSAYGQPDTQYF
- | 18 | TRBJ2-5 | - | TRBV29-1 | TGCAGCGTTGAAGAAACCTCTTGGAGGATCCAGTACCAAGAGACCCAGTACTTC | CSVEETSWRIQYQETQYF
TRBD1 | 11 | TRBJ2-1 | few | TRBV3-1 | TGTGCCAGCAGCCAAGGGACAGGGGAGTTCTTC | CASSQGTGEFF
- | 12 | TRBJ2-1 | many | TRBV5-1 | TGCGCCAGCAGCCCCCAGTACAATGAGCAGTTCTTC | CASSPQYNEQFF
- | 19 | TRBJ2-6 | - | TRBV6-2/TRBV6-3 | TGTGCCAGCAGTTACTTTTTAGGGAGCTCCCTCTCTGGGGCCAACGTCCTGACTTTC | CASSYFLGSSLSGANVLTF
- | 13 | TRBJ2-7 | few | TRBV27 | TGTGCCAGCGGTCTAGCGAATAAATACGAGCAGTACTTC | CASGLANKYEQYF
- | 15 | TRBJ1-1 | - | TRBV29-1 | TGCAGCGCGGTGCCTACCGGGACGGTGAACACTGAAGCTTTCTTT | CSAVPTGTVNTEAFF
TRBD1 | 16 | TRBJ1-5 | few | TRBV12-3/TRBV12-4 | TGTGCCAGCAGTTTAGAGGCAGGGGGCCCGAATCAGCCCCAGCATTTT | CASSLEAGGPNQPQHF
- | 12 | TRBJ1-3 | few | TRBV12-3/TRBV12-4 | TGTGCCAGCAGGCTAACTGGAAACACCATATATTTT | CASRLTGNTIYF
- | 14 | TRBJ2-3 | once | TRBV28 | TGTGCCAGCAGTTTCCCCCGAAGAACAGATACGCAGTATTTT | CASSFPRRTDTQYF
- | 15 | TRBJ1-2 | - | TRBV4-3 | TGCGCCAGCAGCGAAGTCCTCCGGGGGGAAAATGGCTACACCTTC | CASSEVLRGENGYTF
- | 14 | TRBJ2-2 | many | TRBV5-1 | TGTGCCAGCAGTTTAGACAGGAACACCGGGGAGCTGTTTTTT | CASSLDRNTGELFF
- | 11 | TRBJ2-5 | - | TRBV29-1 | TGCAGCGTTGAACAAGGAGAGACCCAGTACTTC | CSVEQGETQYF
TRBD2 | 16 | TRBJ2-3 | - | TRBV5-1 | TGCGCCAGCAGCTTGGAGGGCAGCGGGGGTGCAGATACGCAGTATTTT | CASSLEGSGGADTQYF
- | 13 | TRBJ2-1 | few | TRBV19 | TGTGCCAGTAGGCAGACACCCGGGAATGAGCAGTTCTTC | CASRQTPGNEQFF
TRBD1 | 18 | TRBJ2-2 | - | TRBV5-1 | TGCGCCAGCAGCTGGACTGGGACAGGGTTTATCGACACCGGGGAGCTGTTTTTT | CASSWTGTGFIDTGELFF
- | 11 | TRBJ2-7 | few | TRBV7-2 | TGTGCCAGCAGCATCAATTACGAGCAGTACTTC | CASSINYEQYF
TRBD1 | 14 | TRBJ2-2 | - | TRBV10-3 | TGTGCCATCAGAGGGACAGGGAACACCGGGGAGCTGTTTTTT | CAIRGTGNTGELFF
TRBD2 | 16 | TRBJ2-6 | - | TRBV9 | TGTGCCAGCAGCTCCGGGGGGGAGTCTGGGGCCAACGTCCTGACTTTC | CASSSGGESGANVLTF
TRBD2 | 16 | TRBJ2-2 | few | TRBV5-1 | TGCGCCAGCAGCTTGGTGACTAGCGGGGGAACCGGGGAGCTGTTTTTT | CASSLVTSGGTGELFF
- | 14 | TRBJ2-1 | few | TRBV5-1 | TGCGCCAGCAGCTTGGCCGGGCAGACTTTCGAGCAGTTCTTC | CASSLAGQTFEQFF
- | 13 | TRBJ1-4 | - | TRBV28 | TGTGCCAGCAGTTTATTGGGGGGTGAAAAACTGTTTTTT | CASSLLGGEKLFF
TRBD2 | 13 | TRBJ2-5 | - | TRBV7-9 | TGTGCCAGCAGCGTTAGCGGGGTCGAGACCCAGTACTTC | CASSVSGVETQYF
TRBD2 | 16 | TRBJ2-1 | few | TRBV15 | TGTGCCACCAGACCGGGACTAGCGGGGCCCTACAATGAGCAGTTCTTC | CATRPGLAGPYNEQFF
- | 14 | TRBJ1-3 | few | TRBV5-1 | TGCGCCAGCAGCTTAGGTTCAGGGGGAAACACCATATATTTT | CASSLGSGGNTIYF
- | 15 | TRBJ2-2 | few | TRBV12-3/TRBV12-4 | TGTGCCAGCAGTTTTCGAGGGGCCAACACCGGGGAGCTGTTTTTT | CASSFRGANTGELFF
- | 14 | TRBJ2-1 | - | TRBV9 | TGTGCCAGCAGCGTAGCTAGCGCCCACAATGAGCAGTTCTTC | CASSVASAHNEQFF
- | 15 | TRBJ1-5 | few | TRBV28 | TGTGCCAGCAGTTTACCGGCCTTTTCAAATCAGCCCCAGCATTTT | CASSLPAFSNQPQHF
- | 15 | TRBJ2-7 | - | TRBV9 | TGTGCCAGCAGCGCCAGGGGGAGCGGGGCCGACGAGCAGTACTTC | CASSARGSGADEQYF
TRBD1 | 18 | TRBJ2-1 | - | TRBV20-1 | TGCAGTGCTAGAGATCCCCGCACTTGGACAGGGGGAGGCAATGAGCAGTTCTTC | CSARDPRTWTGGGNEQFF
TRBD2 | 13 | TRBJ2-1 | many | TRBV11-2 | TGTGCCAGCAGCTTAGGTTCCTGGGGGGGGCAGTTCTTC | CASSLGSWGGQFF
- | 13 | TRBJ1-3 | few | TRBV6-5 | TGTGCCAGCAGTTACTCAACTGGAAACACCATATATTTT | CASSYSTGNTIYF
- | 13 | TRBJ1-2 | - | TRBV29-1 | TGCAGCGTTAGGGAAACAGGGTACTATGGCTACACCTTC | CSVRETGYYGYTF
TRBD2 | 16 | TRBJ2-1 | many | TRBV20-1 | TGCAGTGCTAGAGGATATCTAGCGGTCTCCTACAATGAGCAGTTCTTC | CSARGYLAVSYNEQFF
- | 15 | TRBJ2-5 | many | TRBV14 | TGTGCCAGCAGCCAAGGGCCGTCGGTTTTGGAGACCCAGTACTTC | CASSQGPSVLETQYF
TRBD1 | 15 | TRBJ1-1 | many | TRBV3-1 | TGTGCCAGCAGCCCCACCGGGGCAGGGGGCACTGAAGCTTTCTTT | CASSPTGAGGTEAFF
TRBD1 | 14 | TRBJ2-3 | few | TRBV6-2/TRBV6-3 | TGTGCCAGCAAACCCTGGGGACAGCGAGATACGCAGTATTTT | CASKPWGQRDTQYF
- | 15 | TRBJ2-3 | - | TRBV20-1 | TGCAGTGCTAGTTCGGACCGACGGGCCACAGATACGCAGTATTTT | CSASSDRRATDTQYF
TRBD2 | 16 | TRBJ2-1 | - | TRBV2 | TGTGCCAGCAGTGAATCGGGACTAGCGGGTGTCAATGAGCAGTTCTTC | CASSESGLAGVNEQFF
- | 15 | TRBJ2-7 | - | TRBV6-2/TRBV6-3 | TGTGCCAGCAGTCTCTTGGCGGGCCTGGCCTACGAGCAGTACTTC | CASSLLAGLAYEQYF